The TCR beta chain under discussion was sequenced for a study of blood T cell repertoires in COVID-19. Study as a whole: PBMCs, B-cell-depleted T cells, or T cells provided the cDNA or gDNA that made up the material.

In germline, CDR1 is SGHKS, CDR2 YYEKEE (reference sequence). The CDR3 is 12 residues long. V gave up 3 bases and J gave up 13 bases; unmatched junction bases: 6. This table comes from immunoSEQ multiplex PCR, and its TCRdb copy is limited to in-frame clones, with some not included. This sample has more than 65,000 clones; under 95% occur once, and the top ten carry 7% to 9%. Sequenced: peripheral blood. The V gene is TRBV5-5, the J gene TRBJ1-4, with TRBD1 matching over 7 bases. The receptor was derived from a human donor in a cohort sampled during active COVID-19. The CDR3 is CASSYLDRSLFF. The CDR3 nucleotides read TGTGCCAGCAGCTACTTGGACAGGTCACTGTTTTTT.